The T cell receptor (beta chain) under discussion was sequenced for a study of T cells in Graves' hyperthyroidism and ophthalmopathy. RNA transcripts gave rise to amplified TCR beta CDR3 regions. In the first-round RT-PCR of the TCR CDR3, the HTBI primer set was used. MiXCR was run by TCRdb on the multiplex PCR reads, yielding one entry per CDR3 protein. The data contain 490,000 or so distinct CDR3 sequences, 15% to 20% of them singletons. In making diagnoses, clinical symptoms, serum thyroxine and TRAb, thyroid ultrasound and orbital computed tomography were all used. This sample holds PBMCs from roughly 10 ml fresh peripheral blood. This clonotype has only a few counts. Its specificity is unknown. General study results and limits: Clonotypes that were expanded in thyroid above 0.001 mostly appeared in blood too. Ophthalmopathy onset followed model prediction by a median about seven months.

V trimming: 6 bases; J trimming: 2 bases; junction bases outside the gene matches: 6. The CDR3 is made up of 13 amino acids. Looked up from germline, CDR1 is DFQATT and CDR2 is SNEGSKA (reference sequence). The chain has TRBV20-1 and TRBJ1-2; 7 nucleotides align to TRBD1. The receptor was isolated from a middle-aged man with Graves' ophthalmopathy. The sample comprised blood. CDR3 bases: TGCAGTGCAGACGACAGGGAGAACTATGGCTACACCTTC. It translates to CSADDRENYGYTF.